Described below is a single T cell receptor (beta chain) sequence and its context. Without the conserved terminal phenylalanine or tryptophan, this CDR3 likely stems from a read error. The data are from a study of molecular identifiers for immune sequencing clone quantification. TCRdb called the PCR reads again in MiXCR, with one record for every CDR3 protein. This table has about 630,000 distinct CDR3 sequences, about 25% appearing once. A CD8+CD4-CCR7+CD45RA+ phenotype served as the sorting definition for naive CD8 T cells. V gave up 6 bases and J gave up 6 bases, with 7 bases separating them. Germline assignment: CDR1 SEHNR and CDR2 FQNEAQ (reference sequence). The CDR3 is 11 amino acids.

Material for sequencing was naive CD8+ T cells from blood, with Jurkat cell RNA spiked in. Subset meaning: FACS-sorted CD8+CD4-CCR7+CD45RA+ naive T cells. This TCR was sampled from a human donor in good health. Some libraries in this study had Jurkat cell RNA spiked in. The chain is built from TRBV7-9 and TRBJ2-3; D remains ambiguous. CDR3 residues: CASSYTDTQYL. The CDR3 DNA sequence: TGTGCCAGCAGTTACACGGATACGCAGTATCTT.